The present T cell receptor (beta chain) was sequenced within a study of blood T cell repertoires in COVID-19. The assay was immunoSEQ multiplex PCR, and TCRdb's table has in-frame clones only and misses some. There are about 230,000 clones in the sample; 88% occur only once, and roughly 3.7% lies in the top ten. Per germline, CDR1 MGHRA and CDR2 YSYEKL. The CDR3 runs 17 residues. Trimming at V came to 6 bases and at J to 5 bases, leaving 14 bases not matched to a gene. The chain joins TRBV4-1 to TRBJ2-3, with TRBD2 matching 10 bases. The sequenced sample was PBMCs or T cells enriched from blood (not recorded which). The source is a woman younger than 45 who had been exposed to COVID-19. CDR3 sequence (DNA): TGCGCCAGCAGTCTTTCCCCTAGCGGGAGTGTGCGAGATACGCAGTATTTT. Translation: CASSLSPSGSVRDTQYF.